This T cell receptor beta chain was captured by sequencing in a study of blood T cell repertoires in COVID-19. Study summary: The study drew acute and convalescent COVID-19 samples from the United States, Italy and Spain.

The CDR3 has 14 amino acids. Trimming removed 1 base at V and 6 bases at J, with 10 bases between. Per the germline V gene, CDR1 is MNHEY and CDR2 is SMNVEV (reference sequence). Per the original data handling: By means of reference gene primer amplification, nucleated cell counts were estimated. Sequencing was performed with immunoSEQ multiplex PCR; in TCRdb, only in-frame clones are kept and a portion is missing. V, J and clone size are those of that table, while D and trimming were read from the DNA. The sample lists hundreds of thousands of clones; 85% to 90% were seen once. The study drew participants aged about 18 to 89 years from 24 US areas. Two consecutive negative NP/OP PCR tests, clearance, or resolved symptoms defined Cohort 3 recovery.

The rearrangement links TRBV27 to TRBJ2-1; D not certain. Sequenced material: PBMCs or T cells enriched from blood (not recorded which). This TCR was recovered from a man younger than 40 who had recovered from COVID-19. The CDR3 region is CASSLFPSLNEQFF. The CDR3 DNA sequence: TGTGCCAGCAGTTTATTCCCTAGTCTCAATGAGCAGTTCTTC.